A selection of T cell receptor beta chains follows, all from one sample in a study of blood T cell repertoires in COVID-19. Here immunoSEQ multiplex PCR was the method, and the copy in TCRdb shows in-frame clones only, minus some. The data show 80,000 to 95,000 clones, about 83% seen once. Material: peripheral blood. The receptors shown here come from a woman in her 70s with acute or convalescent COVID-19. Both conserved end residues are part of each CDR3. Each record gives: V gene, CDR3 length, clone size, J gene, D gene, CDR3 DNA, CDR3 protein. D genes are given only for firm matches. Clone size is stated in some rows and not others, as once, few, many or a class when expanded.

TRBV2,15,-,TRBJ2-3,TRBD2,TGTGCCAGCAGTGAGGCGGGGGGCGCTTTAGATACGCAGTATTTT,CASSEAGGALDTQYF
TRBV5-4,15,-,TRBJ2-3,-,TGTGCCAGCAGCTTGCCTCGCGGGAGCACAGATACGCAGTATTTT,CASSLPRGSTDTQYF
TRBV6-2/TRBV6-3,15,-,TRBJ1-2,TRBD1,TGTGCCAGCAGTTCCCCGGACAGGTTCAACTATGGCTACACCTTC,CASSSPDRFNYGYTF
TRBV6-5,13,-,TRBJ2-4,-,TGTGCCAGCAGTCAAAACTATCGGGGCATTCAGTACTTC,CASSQNYRGIQYF
TRBV7-8,17,-,TRBJ2-1,TRBD2,TGTGCCGTGGCCACGGGCCCACTAGCGGGAGGTTCGAATGAGCAGTTCTTC,CAVATGPLAGGSNEQFF
TRBV7-9,15,-,TRBJ1-1,-,TGTGCCAGCAGCGCAGCGAAGCCGAGGGACACTGAAGCTTTCTTT,CASSAAKPRDTEAFF
TRBV19,18,-,TRBJ2-3,TRBD2,TGTGCCAGTAGTATGGGGCTAGCGGGGGGATTCAGCACAGATACGCAGTATTTT,CASSMGLAGGFSTDTQYF
TRBV5-8,16,-,TRBJ2-1,TRBD2,TGTGCCAGCAGCCCCGACGGGACTAGCAGCTACAATGAGCAGTTCTTC,CASSPDGTSSYNEQFF
TRBV9,12,-,TRBJ1-2,-,TGTGCCAGCAGTACAGGGTCCGACGGCTACACCTTC,CASSTGSDGYTF
TRBV7-2,15,-,TRBJ1-2,-,TGTGCCAGCAGCTCAGGCCGGGAAGCTAACTATGGCTACACCTTC,CASSSGREANYGYTF
TRBV28,19,-,TRBJ2-2,TRBD1,TGTGCCAGCAGTTCCCCCGTCGGGCCAGGGGGCACGAACACCGGGGAGCTGTTTTTT,CASSSPVGPGGTNTGELFF
TRBV2,14,-,TRBJ1-5,TRBD1,TGTGCCAGCAGCGTGGACAGGGTGAATCAGCCCCAGCATTTT,CASSVDRVNQPQHF
TRBV19,13,-,TRBJ1-1,-,TGTGCCAGTAGGGGCATCTATGAGACTGAAGCTTTCTTT,CASRGIYETEAFF
TRBV18,13,-,TRBJ1-1,TRBD1,TGTGCCAGCTCACCACAGGGGGCGACTGAAGCTTTCTTT,CASSPQGATEAFF
TRBV6-5,14,-,TRBJ2-5,-,TGTGCCAGCAGTCTAACAGGGAACCAAGAGACCCAGTACTTC,CASSLTGNQETQYF
TRBV6-1,14,-,TRBJ2-3,TRBD2,TGTGCCAGCAGTGAGGCTAGCGGAACAGATACGCAGTATTTT,CASSEASGTDTQYF
TRBV6-5,14,-,TRBJ1-2,-,TGTGCCAGCAGTTACGGGGACACAGGGTGGGGCTACACCTTC,CASSYGDTGWGYTF
TRBV28,15,few,TRBJ1-6,-,TGTGCCAGCCTTGGGGGGGGGCTTTTGAGCTCACCCCTCCACTTT,CASLGGGLLSSPLHF
TRBV6-2/TRBV6-3,15,-,TRBJ2-1,-,TGTGCCAGCAGTTACCTACGGAGAGGGTACAATGAGCAGTTCTTC,CASSYLRRGYNEQFF
TRBV5-1,14,-,TRBJ2-1,-,TGCGCCAGCAGATCATCGGGACTTCTCAATGAGCAGTTCTTC,CASRSSGLLNEQFF
TRBV5-6,15,-,TRBJ1-2,TRBD1,TGTGCCAGCAGCTTAGGGACAGGGTACGGCTATGGCTACACCTTC,CASSLGTGYGYGYTF
TRBV3-1/TRBV3-2,13,-,TRBJ1-2,-,TGTGCCAGCAGCCAAGCTCCGGGAAACGGCTACACCTTC,CASSQAPGNGYTF
TRBV27,13,-,TRBJ1-2,TRBD1,TGTGCCAGCAGTCCCGGGACAGTTTATGGCTACACCTTC,CASSPGTVYGYTF
TRBV19,15,-,TRBJ2-2,TRBD1,TGTGCCAGTAGTATAGGACAGGGGAACACCGGGGAGCTGTTTTTT,CASSIGQGNTGELFF
TRBV7-9,13,-,TRBJ2-5,-,TGTGCCACCAACCCCACAATCCAAGAGACCCAGTACTTC,CATNPTIQETQYF
TRBV29-1,14,-,TRBJ2-5,TRBD1,TGCAGCGCAGGGACAGGGGGGACCCAAGAGACCCAGTACTTC,CSAGTGGTQETQYF
TRBV19,15,-,TRBJ1-4,-,TGTGCCAGTAGTCCGAGCGGGGGGGTGCGGGAAAAACTGTTTTTT,CASSPSGGVREKLFF
TRBV27,16,-,TRBJ2-1,-,TGTGCCAGCAGTCTTCTAGCCCTGGGAAGTTACAATGAGCAGTTCTTC,CASSLLALGSYNEQFF
TRBV24-1,15,-,TRBJ1-5,-,TGTGCCACCAGTGATTCAGGCGTTCACAATCAGCCCCAGCATTTT,CATSDSGVHNQPQHF
TRBV10-2,16,-,TRBJ1-1,TRBD1,TGCGCCAGCACTGATAGACAGGGGGGTTTGGGAACTGAAGCTTTCTTT,CASTDRQGGLGTEAFF
TRBV27,16,-,TRBJ1-2,-,TGTGCCAGCAGTTTAGACTTTGCGGGGGGGTTTTCTGGCTACACCTTC,CASSLDFAGGFSGYTF
TRBV7-2,14,-,TRBJ2-1,-,TGTGCCAGCAGCTTAGTACTAACAAACAATGAGCAGTTCTTC,CASSLVLTNNEQFF
TRBV18,12,-,TRBJ2-5,-,TGTGCCAGCTCACCAAAACACGAGACCCAGTACTTC,CASSPKHETQYF
TRBV18,18,-,TRBJ1-6,-,TGTGCCAGCTCATCCAGGACAGCGTCGTTCTCCTATAATTCACCCCTCCACTTT,CASSSRTASFSYNSPLHF
TRBV9,17,-,TRBJ2-6,TRBD1,TGTGCCAGCAGCGACGACAGGGCCCTCTCTGGGGCCAACGTCCTGACTTTC,CASSDDRALSGANVLTF
TRBV19,16,-,TRBJ2-1,TRBD1,TGTGCCAGTAGTACCCCCGGGACAGGGGTCCACAATGAGCAGTTCTTC,CASSTPGTGVHNEQFF
TRBV27,16,-,TRBJ1-5,TRBD1,TGTGCCAGCAGCCACAAAACAGGGGGGGGCAATCAGCCCCAGCATTTT,CASSHKTGGGNQPQHF
TRBV6-4,15,-,TRBJ2-1,-,TGTGCCAGCAGTCCCGGGTTAGGAGAATACAATGAGCAGTTCTTC,CASSPGLGEYNEQFF
TRBV28,16,-,TRBJ1-1,TRBD1,TGTGCCAGCAGTTCGATTCTACAGGGGACGAACACTGAAGCTTTCTTT,CASSSILQGTNTEAFF
TRBV18,16,-,TRBJ1-5,-,TGTGCCAGCTCACCTATGGGGGGGGCTAACAATCAGCCCCAGCATTTT,CASSPMGGANNQPQHF
TRBV5-6,17,-,TRBJ2-2,TRBD2,TGTGCCAGCAGCTTGGGGGCTAGCGGATTCAACACCGGGGAGCTGTTTTTT,CASSLGASGFNTGELFF
TRBV5-1,14,-,TRBJ1-4,-,TGCGCCAGCAGCTTTACAGGTAACCAGGAAAAACTGTTTTTT,CASSFTGNQEKLFF
TRBV27,15,-,TRBJ1-6,-,TGTGCCAGCAGCTTCCGGGGCAGGGGCTTTGCACCCCTCCACTTT,CASSFRGRGFAPLHF
TRBV5-4,17,few,TRBJ1-1,TRBD1,TGTGCCAGCAGCTTATCTACGACAGGGTCGAAGGACACTGAAGCTTTCTTT,CASSLSTTGSKDTEAFF
TRBV5-4,14,-,TRBJ1-2,-,TGTGCCAGCAGCGCACGACAGGTCGGACGAGGCTACACCTTC,CASSARQVGRGYTF
TRBV3-1/TRBV3-2,15,-,TRBJ2-1,TRBD1,TGTGCCAGCAGCCCACAGGGGGCCCCCTACAATGAGCAGTTCTTC,CASSPQGAPYNEQFF
TRBV6-6,15,-,TRBJ2-1,-,TGTGCCAGCAGTACTACAGGGGGGGGTCACAATGAGCAGTTCTTC,CASSTTGGGHNEQFF
TRBV4-3,14,-,TRBJ2-1,TRBD2,TGCGCCAGCAGCCAGGGACTAGCCCACAATGAGCAGTTCTTC,CASSQGLAHNEQFF
TRBV27,14,-,TRBJ1-2,TRBD1,TGTGCCAGCAGTTCTACAGGGGGCGACTATGGCTACACCTTC,CASSSTGGDYGYTF
TRBV6-5,16,-,TRBJ2-3,-,TGTGCCAGCAGTTCCCGACAGGCCTCTAGCACAGATACGCAGTATTTT,CASSSRQASSTDTQYF
TRBV5-1,15,-,TRBJ1-1,-,TGCGCCAGCAGCTTGTTTGGGGCAGCGAACACTGAAGCTTTCTTT,CASSLFGAANTEAFF
TRBV4-3,17,-,TRBJ2-1,TRBD1,TGCGCCAGCAGCCAAGATCAGTTCGGGACAGGTTACAATGAGCAGTTCTTC,CASSQDQFGTGYNEQFF
TRBV24-1,18,-,TRBJ1-5,TRBD1,TGTGCCACCAGTTCCGGGACAGGGGGCCTTTATAGCAATCAGCCCCAGCATTTT,CATSSGTGGLYSNQPQHF
TRBV5-4,14,once,TRBJ2-5,-,TGTGCCAGCAGCTCCCAGGGCAGGGGAGAGACCCAGTACTTC,CASSSQGRGETQYF
TRBV7-9,12,-,TRBJ1-2,-,TGTGCCAGCAGCTCGCAGGGGTTCGGCTACACCTTC,CASSSQGFGYTF